The 3 T cell receptor beta chains in this list originate from one sample, sequenced in a study of shared clonotypes between healthy human individuals. TCRdb keeps only in-frame clones here, not all; method: immunoSEQ multiplex PCR. The sample lists 2 million or so clones; approximately 94% were seen once. It was CD45RO-negative cells, positively selected for CCR7, that made up naive CD8 cells, with terminally differentiated effector memory CD45RA+ cells excluded. The sample consisted of naive CD8+ T cells sorted from blood. Every receptor here comes from a man younger than 30 in good health.

A remark on this clone: This sample includes further DNA sequences coding for the same CDR3. The chain links TRBV7-9 to TRBJ2-2; either TRBD1 or TRBD2 may supply D (5 bases each). Trimming removed 0 bases from V and 3 bases from J, with 5 bases in between. Germline CDR1 SEHNR, CDR2 FQNEAQ (reference sequence). The CDR3 contains 14 residues. CDR3 nucleotides: TGTGCCAGCAGCTTAGCGGGGGACACCGGGGAGCTGTTTTTT. Protein: CASSLAGDTGELFF. Using reference TRBV7-9 and TRBJ2-2 for the parts outside the CDR3, the full variable domain is DTGVSQNPRHKITKRGQNVTFRCDPISEHNRLYWYRQTLGQGPEFLTYFQNEAQLEKSRLLSDRFSAERPKGSFSTLEIQRTEQGDSAMYLCASSLAGDTGELFFGEGSRLTVL.

The V and J genes are TRBV30 and TRBJ2-2; 7 bases map to TRBD2. The V and J ends lost 7 bases and 6 bases, in that order; junction bases with no gene match: 11. Germline assignment: CDR1 GTSNPN and CDR2 SVGIG (reference sequence). This CDR3 is built from 14 residues. In DNA, the CDR3 is TGTGCCTCCACGGCGGGGGTGGCGGCCGGGGAGCTGTTTTTT. Encoded protein: CASTAGVAAGELFF.

The CDR3 DNA follows: TGTGCCAGCAGCTCACGACTAGCGGGGGCCGACAATGAGCAGTTCTTC. Translated, it gives CASSSRLAGADNEQFF. The chain couples TRBV7-9 to TRBJ2-1; 12 nucleotides agree with TRBD2. V lost 4 bases and J lost 5; bases outside the gene matches: 6. Germline V gene sequence: CDR1 SEHNR, CDR2 FQNEAQ (reference sequence). The CDR3 totals 16 residues.